The T cell receptor (beta chain) under discussion was sequenced for a study of T cells after yellow fever vaccination. Study-level findings and limits: Researchers report a weaker secondary response that nonetheless peaked faster, day 5 versus 15. Within FACS-sorted repertoires, abundant clonotypes contaminating from the bulk population could be present.

The germline V gene has CDR1 LGHNA and CDR2 YSLEER. The V end was cut by 0 bases, the J end by 0 bases, with 9 bases between. CDR3 length: 15 residues. TCRdb fed the 5' RACE reads into MiXCR, producing one record per CDR3 protein. The sample carries some 250,000 distinct CDR3 sequences, about 7.1% recorded once. Comment on this clonotype: Antigen specificity is unknown.

The sequences come from CD4+ T cells sorted from PBMCs, collected 15 days after the yellow fever booster vaccination. The chain recombines TRBV4-3 with TRBJ2-7; D unclear. This TCR was sampled from a young man who received the YFV17D yellow fever vaccine. The DNA for the CDR3 is TGCGCCAGCAGCCAAGATGGCGCGAGCTCCTACGAGCAGTACTTC. Translation gives CASSQDGASSYEQYF.